Shown below are 14 T cell receptor beta chains from a single sample sequenced in a study of human thymus T cells. Corrective cardiac operations yielded the resected thymus tissue. Repertoires were generated with immunoSEQ multiplex PCR, while TCRdb's copy carries only in-frame clones and drops some. The repertoire has roughly 120,000 clones, 90% to 95% of them found once; the top ten carry around 0.022%. Sequenced sample: thymus tissue. The source of these receptors is a boy younger than two with a congenital heart defect but otherwise immunologically healthy.

The rearrangement joins TRBV4-3 to TRBJ1-5; D unclear. Trimming stripped 0 bases from V and 4 bases from J, with 4 bases between. Germline V CDR1 and CDR2: LGHNA, YSLEER. The CDR3 contains 13 residues. DNA of the CDR3: TGCGCCAGCAGCCAAGAACGGAATCAGCCCCAGCATTTT. Translating it yields CASSQERNQPQHF.

This clone has only one observation. This chain joins TRBV28 and TRBJ2-7; 11 bases are shared with TRBD1. CDR3 length equals 14 residues. V shed 8 bases and J 0 bases; nucleotides not matched to a gene: 3. Germline V gives CDR1 MDHEN, CDR2 SYDVKM. The CDR3 nucleotides read TGTGCCAGCGAAGGACAGGGGGCCTCCTACGAGCAGTACTTC. Translated, it gives CASEGQGASYEQYF.

This rearrangement joins TRBV4-3 to TRBJ1-2; 7 positions match TRBD1. Germline V gives CDR1 LGHNA, CDR2 YSLEER. The V segment lost 0 bases and the J segment 7 bases; nucleotides outside the gene matches: 8. CDR3 size: 15 residues. This CDR3 reads CASSQDGEGAGGYTF. The CDR3, as DNA: TGCGCCAGCAGCCAAGATGGGGAGGGGGCGGGTGGCTACACCTTC.

This chain uses TRBV10-2 with TRBJ2-7, with D possibly being TRBD2 (5 bases). The V end was cut by 3 bases, the J end by 2 bases, with 11 bases between. CDR3 length equals 14 residues. From germline, CDR1 is WSHSY and CDR2 SAAADI. This chain's CDR3 is CASSEVAHTYEQYF. The CDR3 nucleotides are TGCGCCAGCAGTGAAGTAGCGCATACCTACGAGCAGTACTTC.

Turning to this clone: The junction departs from the called germline gene at one end, perhaps through a read error. This chain uses TRBV6-1 with TRBJ2-5; 9 bases map to TRBD1. CDR3 length: 17 amino acids. Germline V CDR1 and CDR2: MNHNS, SASEGT. CDR3 sequence (DNA): TGTGCCAGCAGAGAAGGGACAGGGCTCGGGGAGGGGGAGACCCAGTACTTC. Amino acid sequence: CASREGTGLGEGETQYF.

This chain connects TRBV7-2 to TRBJ2-3, with TRBD2 as a possible D gene (5 bases). The CDR3 has 13 amino acids. The V gene lost 5 bases and the J gene lost 2 bases, with 8 bases spanning the gap. CDR1 is SGHTA and CDR2 is FQGNSA in the germline V gene. The CDR3 DNA reads as TGTGCCAGCAGCGTGGACTCCACAGATACGCAGTATTTT. It encodes CASSVDSTDTQYF.

The V gene is TRBV2, the J gene TRBJ1-3; D is uncertain. Germline V CDR1 and CDR2: SNHLY, FYNNEI. Between the trimmed V and J ends, which lost 5 bases and 0 bases, there was a span of 14 bases. The CDR3 loop spans 16 amino acids. CDR3 sequence (DNA): TGTGCCAGCAGTTACTCCCGGGAGTCCTCTGGAAACACCATATATTTT. It encodes CASSYSRESSGNTIYF.

The chain couples TRBV30 to TRBJ2-2; D gene unclear. The V end was cut by 3 bases, the J end by 5 bases, with 10 bases between. Germline V CDR1 and CDR2: GTSNPN, SVGIG (reference sequence). This CDR3 is 13 amino acids long. Here the CDR3 reads CAWRKTRTGELFF. CDR3 in DNA: TGTGCCTGGAGGAAGACCAGAACCGGGGAGCTGTTTTTT.

A single count supports this clone. The rearrangement links TRBV7-2 to TRBJ2-1; TRBD2 aligns across 15 bases. The CDR3 is 18 residues long. With V trimmed by 4 bases and J by 7 bases, 11 bases remained unmatched. CDR1 and CDR2 (germline): SGHTA, FQGNSA. CDR3 loop: CASSCPGLAGGYGNEQFF. CDR3 in DNA: TGTGCCAGCAGCTGCCCGGGACTAGCGGGGGGCTATGGAAATGAGCAGTTCTTC.

The gene calls are TRBV15 and TRBJ2-7; 9 bases align to TRBD1. Germline loops: CDR1 LNHNV, CDR2 YYDKDF (reference sequence). V was clipped by 3 bases and J by 3 bases; unmatched bases: 0. CDR3 length equals 13 residues. This CDR3 is CATSRTGGYEQYF. CDR3 in DNA: TGTGCCACCAGCAGGACAGGGGGCTACGAGCAGTACTTC. Supplemented by reference TRBV15 and TRBJ2-7, the full variable domain reads DAMVIQNPRYQVTQFGKPVTLSCSQTLNHNVMYWYQQKSSQAPKLLFHYYDKDFNNEADTPDNFQSRRPNTSFCFLDIRSPGLGDTAMYLCATSRTGGYEQYFGPGTRLTVT.

This chain links TRBV19 with TRBJ2-5; no clear D gene. Per germline, CDR1 LNHDA and CDR2 SQIVND (reference sequence). V was cut by 6 bases and J by 1 base, with 12 bases left in between. This CDR3 region has 14 residues. The CDR3: CASRDTDTQETQYF. The CDR3, as DNA: TGTGCCAGTAGGGATACAGACACCCAAGAGACCCAGTACTTC.

In this sample, this clone turned up a few times. The chain is built from TRBV5-8 and TRBJ1-6; D not resolved. With 1 base removed from V and 11 bases from J, the gap between germline ends came to 16 bases. The CDR3 sequence is 15 residues long. CDR1 is SGHTS, CDR2 YDEGEE, per germline. This chain's CDR3 is CASSLKAAASPPLHF. The CDR3 DNA reads TGTGCCAGCAGCTTGAAAGCGGCAGCTAGTCCACCCCTCCACTTT.

The chain couples TRBV4-1 to TRBJ2-7; 8 bases match TRBD2. V shed 0 bases and J 0 bases; nucleotides not matched to a gene: 13. The germline V gene has CDR1 MGHRA and CDR2 YSYEKL. This CDR3 is built from 19 residues. CDR3 nucleotide sequence: TGCGCCAGCAGCCAAGACGGACCCCCCCTCAGCGGGGGCTCCTACGAGCAGTACTTC. It encodes CASSQDGPPLSGGSYEQYF.

This chain links TRBV7-2 with TRBJ2-3; TRBD2 matches at 7 bases. The CDR3 length is 15 residues. The junction had 5 bases not matched to a gene; V was cut back by 5 bases and J by 0 bases. CDR1 is SGHTA, CDR2 FQGNSA, per germline. The chain's CDR3 is CASSDGTTSTDTQYF. The CDR3 DNA reads as TGTGCCAGCAGCGATGGGACTACAAGCACAGATACGCAGTATTTT.